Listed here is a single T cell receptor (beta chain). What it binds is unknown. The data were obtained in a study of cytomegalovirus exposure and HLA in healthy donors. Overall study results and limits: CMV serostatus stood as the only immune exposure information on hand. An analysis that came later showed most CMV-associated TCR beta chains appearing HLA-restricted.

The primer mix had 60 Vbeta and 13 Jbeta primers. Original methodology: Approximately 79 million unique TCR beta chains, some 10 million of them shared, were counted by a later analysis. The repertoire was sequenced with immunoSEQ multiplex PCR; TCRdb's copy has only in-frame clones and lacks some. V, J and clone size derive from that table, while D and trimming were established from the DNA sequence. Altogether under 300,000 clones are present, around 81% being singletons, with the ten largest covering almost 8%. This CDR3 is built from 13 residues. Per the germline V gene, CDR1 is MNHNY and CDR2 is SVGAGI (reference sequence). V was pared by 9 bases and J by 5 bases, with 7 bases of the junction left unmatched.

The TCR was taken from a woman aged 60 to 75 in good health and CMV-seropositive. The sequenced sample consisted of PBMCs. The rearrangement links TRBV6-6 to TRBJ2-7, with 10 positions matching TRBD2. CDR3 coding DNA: TGTGCCAGTCAGCGGGAGGGCCAGAACGAGCAGTACTTC. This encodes CASQREGQNEQYF.